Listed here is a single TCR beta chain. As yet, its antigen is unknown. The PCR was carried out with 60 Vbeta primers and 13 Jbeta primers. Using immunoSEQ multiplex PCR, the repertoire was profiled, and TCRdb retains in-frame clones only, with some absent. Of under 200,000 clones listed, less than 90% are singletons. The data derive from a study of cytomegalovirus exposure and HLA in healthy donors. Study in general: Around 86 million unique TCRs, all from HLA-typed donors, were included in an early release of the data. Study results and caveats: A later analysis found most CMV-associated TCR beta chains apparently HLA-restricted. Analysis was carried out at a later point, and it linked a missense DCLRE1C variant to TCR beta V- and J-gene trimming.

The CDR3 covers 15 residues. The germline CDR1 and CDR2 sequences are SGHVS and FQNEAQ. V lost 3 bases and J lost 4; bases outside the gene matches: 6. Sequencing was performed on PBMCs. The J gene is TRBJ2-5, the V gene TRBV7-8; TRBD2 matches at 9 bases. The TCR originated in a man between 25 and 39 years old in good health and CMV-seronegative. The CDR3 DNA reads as TGTGCCAGCAGCTTTAGGCGGGGGGGCGGAGAGACCCAGTACTTC. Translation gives CASSFRRGGGETQYF.